This T cell receptor beta chain emerged from a study of CD8 T cells in ankylosing spondylitis. Study-level findings and limits: Past research had described some motif variants in reactive arthritis synovial fluid and blood.

Germline loops: CDR1 SGHTA, CDR2 FQGNSA. V shed 4 bases, J shed 5 bases, and the junction held 9 bases outside the gene matches. The CDR3 runs to 15 residues. In regard to this clonotype: As yet, its antigen is unknown.

TCRdb processed the 5' RACE reads anew with MiXCR; each CDR3 protein has one entry. Of approximately 25,000 distinct CDR3 sequences detected, about 17% appear once; the ten largest clones hold around 28%. Source material: blood. The clonotype comes from a male donor with ankylosing spondylitis or in good health (not recorded which). This chain uses TRBV7-2 with TRBJ2-5; 8 positions match TRBD2. The CDR3 sequence: CASSSRGAGAETQYF. The CDR3 DNA reads as TGTGCCAGCAGCTCCAGGGGAGCGGGAGCTGAGACCCAGTACTTC.